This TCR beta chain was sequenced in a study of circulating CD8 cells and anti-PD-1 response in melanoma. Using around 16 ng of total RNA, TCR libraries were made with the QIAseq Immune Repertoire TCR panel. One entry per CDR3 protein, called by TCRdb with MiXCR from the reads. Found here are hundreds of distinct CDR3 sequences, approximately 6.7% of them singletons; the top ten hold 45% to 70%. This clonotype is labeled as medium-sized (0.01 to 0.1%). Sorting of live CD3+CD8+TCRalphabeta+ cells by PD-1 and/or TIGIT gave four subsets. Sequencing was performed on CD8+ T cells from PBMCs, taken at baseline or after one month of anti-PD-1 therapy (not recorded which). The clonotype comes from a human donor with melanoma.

CDR3 residues: CASSILQGPDTQYF. CDR3 nucleotides: TGTGCCAGTAGTATACTCCAGGGCCCAGATACGCAGTATTTT. The chain couples TRBV19 to TRBJ2-3; possible D gene TRBD1, 5 bases. V lost 2 bases and J 4 bases, leaving 10 bases between the germline ends. CDR1 LNHDA and CDR2 SQIVND come from the germline V gene (reference sequence). This CDR3 is built from 14 residues.